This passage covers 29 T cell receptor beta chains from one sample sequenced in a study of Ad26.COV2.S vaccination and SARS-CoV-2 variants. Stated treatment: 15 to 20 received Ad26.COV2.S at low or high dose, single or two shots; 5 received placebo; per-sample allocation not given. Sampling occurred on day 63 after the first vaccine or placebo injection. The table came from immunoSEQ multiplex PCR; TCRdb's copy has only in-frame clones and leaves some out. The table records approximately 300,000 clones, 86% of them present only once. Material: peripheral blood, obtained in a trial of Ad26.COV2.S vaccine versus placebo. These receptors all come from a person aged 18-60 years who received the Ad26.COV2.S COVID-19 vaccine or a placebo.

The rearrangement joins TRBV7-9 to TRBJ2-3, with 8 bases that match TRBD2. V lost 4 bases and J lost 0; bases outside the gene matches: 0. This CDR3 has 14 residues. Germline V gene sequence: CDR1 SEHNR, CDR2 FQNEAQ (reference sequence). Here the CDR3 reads CASSSGGSTDTQYF. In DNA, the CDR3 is TGTGCCAGCAGCTCGGGGGGGAGCACAGATACGCAGTATTTT.

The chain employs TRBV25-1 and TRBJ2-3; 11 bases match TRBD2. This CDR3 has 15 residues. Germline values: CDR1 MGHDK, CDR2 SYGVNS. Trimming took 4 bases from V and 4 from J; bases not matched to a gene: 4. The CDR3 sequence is CASSVPSGGPDTQYF. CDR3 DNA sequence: TGTGCCAGCAGTGTGCCTAGCGGGGGGCCAGATACGCAGTATTTT.

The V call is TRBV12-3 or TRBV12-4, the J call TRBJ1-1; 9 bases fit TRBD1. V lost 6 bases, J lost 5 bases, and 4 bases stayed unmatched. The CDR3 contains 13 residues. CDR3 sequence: CASRGQGLTEAFF. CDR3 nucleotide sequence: TGTGCCAGCAGGGGACAGGGCCTGACTGAAGCTTTCTTT.

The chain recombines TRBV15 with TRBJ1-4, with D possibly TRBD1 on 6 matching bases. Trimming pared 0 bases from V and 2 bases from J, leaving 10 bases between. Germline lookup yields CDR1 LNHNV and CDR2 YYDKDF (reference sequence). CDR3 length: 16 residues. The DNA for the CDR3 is TGTGCCACCAGCAGAGATTGGACAGCTACTAATGAAAAACTGTTTTTT. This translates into CATSRDWTATNEKLFF.

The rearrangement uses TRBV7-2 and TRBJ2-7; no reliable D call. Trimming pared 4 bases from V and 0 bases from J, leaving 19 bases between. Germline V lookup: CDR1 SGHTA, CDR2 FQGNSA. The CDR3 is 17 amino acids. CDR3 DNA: TGTGCCAGCAGCTGCGGCTTGACAATTTCTAGCTCCTACGAGCAGTACTTC. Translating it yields CASSCGLTISSSYEQYF.

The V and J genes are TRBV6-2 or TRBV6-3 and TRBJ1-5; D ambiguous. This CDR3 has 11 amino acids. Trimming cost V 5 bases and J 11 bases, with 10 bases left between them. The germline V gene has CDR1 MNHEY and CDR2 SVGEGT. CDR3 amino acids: CASSQGQSQHF. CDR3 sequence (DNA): TGTGCCAGCAGTCAAGGCCAGTCCCAGCATTTT.

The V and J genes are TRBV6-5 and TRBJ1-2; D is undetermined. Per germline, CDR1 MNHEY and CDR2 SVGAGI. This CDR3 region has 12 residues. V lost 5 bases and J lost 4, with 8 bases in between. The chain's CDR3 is CASSPHPYGYTF. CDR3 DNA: TGTGCCAGCAGTCCCCACCCCTATGGCTACACCTTC.

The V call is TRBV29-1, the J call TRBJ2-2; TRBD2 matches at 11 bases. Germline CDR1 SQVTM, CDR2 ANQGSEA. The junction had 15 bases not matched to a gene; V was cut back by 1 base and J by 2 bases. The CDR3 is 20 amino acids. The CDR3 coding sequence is TGCAGCGTTGAAGTCCCTAGCGGGGGGACAATCAACAATAACACCGGGGAGCTGTTTTTT. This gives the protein CSVEVPSGGTINNNTGELFF.

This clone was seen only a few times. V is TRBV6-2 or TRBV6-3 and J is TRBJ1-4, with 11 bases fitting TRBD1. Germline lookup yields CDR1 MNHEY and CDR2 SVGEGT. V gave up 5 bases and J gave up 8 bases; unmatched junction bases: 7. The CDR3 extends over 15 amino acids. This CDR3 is CASSARTGGIEKLFF. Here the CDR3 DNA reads TGTGCCAGCAGTGCCCGGACAGGGGGCATCGAAAAACTGTTTTTT.

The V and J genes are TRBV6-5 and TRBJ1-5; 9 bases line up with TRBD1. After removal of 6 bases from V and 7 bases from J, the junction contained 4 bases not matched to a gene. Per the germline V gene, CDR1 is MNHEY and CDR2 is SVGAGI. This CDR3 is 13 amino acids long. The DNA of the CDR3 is TGTGCCAGCAGAGGGACAGGGAAGCAGCCCCAGCATTTT. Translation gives CASRGTGKQPQHF.

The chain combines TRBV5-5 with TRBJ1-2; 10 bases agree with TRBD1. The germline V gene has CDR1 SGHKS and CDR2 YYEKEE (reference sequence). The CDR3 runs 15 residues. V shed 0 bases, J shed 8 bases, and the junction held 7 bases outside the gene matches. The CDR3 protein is CASSLARDRGIGYTF. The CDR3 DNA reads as TGTGCCAGCAGCTTGGCCCGGGACAGGGGTATAGGCTACACCTTC.

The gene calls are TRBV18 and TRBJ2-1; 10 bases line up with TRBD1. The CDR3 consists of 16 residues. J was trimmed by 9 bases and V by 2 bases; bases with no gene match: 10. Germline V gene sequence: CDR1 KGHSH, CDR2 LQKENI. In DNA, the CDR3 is TGTGCCAGCTCACCATTCCGGGACAGGGGCTACGGTGAGCAGTTCTTC. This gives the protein CASSPFRDRGYGEQFF.

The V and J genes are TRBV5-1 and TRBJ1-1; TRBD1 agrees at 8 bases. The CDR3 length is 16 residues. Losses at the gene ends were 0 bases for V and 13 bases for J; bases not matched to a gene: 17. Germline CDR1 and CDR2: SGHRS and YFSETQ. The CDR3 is CASSLAVGDRNWKGFF. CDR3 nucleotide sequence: TGCGCCAGCAGCTTGGCGGTCGGGGACAGGAATTGGAAGGGTTTCTTT.

In DNA form, the CDR3 reads TGTGCCAGCAGCGACCTCTATTTATACAATGAGCAGTTCTTC. Amino acids: CASSDLYLYNEQFF. V gene TRBV6-5 combines with J gene TRBJ2-1; no definite D call. The germline V gene encodes CDR1 MNHEY and CDR2 SVGAGI. Trimming pared 6 bases from V and 4 bases from J, leaving 13 bases between. The CDR3 consists of 14 residues.

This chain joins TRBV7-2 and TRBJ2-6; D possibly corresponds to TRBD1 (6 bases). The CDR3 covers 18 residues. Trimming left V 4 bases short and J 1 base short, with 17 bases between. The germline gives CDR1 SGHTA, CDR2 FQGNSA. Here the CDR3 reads CASSYPSKTGSGANVLTF. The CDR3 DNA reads TGTGCCAGCAGCTACCCTTCTAAGACAGGTTCTGGGGCCAACGTCCTGACTTTC.

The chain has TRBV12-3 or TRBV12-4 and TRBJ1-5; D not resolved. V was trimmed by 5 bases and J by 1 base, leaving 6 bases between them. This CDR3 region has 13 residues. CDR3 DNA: TGTGCCAGCAGTCTAATGAGCAATCAGCCCCAGCATTTT. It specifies CASSLMSNQPQHF.

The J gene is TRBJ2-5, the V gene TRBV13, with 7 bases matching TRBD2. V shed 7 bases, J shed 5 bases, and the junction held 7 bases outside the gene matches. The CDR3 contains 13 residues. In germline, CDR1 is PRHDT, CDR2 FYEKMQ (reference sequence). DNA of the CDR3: TGTGCCAGCACCCCACTAGCGTCCGAGACCCAGTACTTC. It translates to CASTPLASETQYF.

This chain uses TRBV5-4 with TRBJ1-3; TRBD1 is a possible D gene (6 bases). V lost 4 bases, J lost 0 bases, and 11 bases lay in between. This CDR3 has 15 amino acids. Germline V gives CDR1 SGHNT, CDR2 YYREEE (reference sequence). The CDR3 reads CASSTPTGSGNTIYF. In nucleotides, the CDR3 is TGTGCCAGCAGCACACCGACAGGCTCTGGAAACACCATATATTTT. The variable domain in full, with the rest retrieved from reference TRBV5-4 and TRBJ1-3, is ETGVTQSPTHLIKTRGQQVTLRCSSQSGHNTVSWYQQALGQGPQFIFQYYREEENGRGNFPPRFSGLQFPNYSSELNVNALELDDSALYLCASSTPTGSGNTIYFGEGSWLTVV.

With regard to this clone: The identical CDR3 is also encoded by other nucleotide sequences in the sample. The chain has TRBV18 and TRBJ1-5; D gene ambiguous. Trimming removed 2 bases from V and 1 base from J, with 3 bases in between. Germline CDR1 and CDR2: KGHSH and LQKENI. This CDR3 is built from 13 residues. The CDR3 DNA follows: TGTGCCAGCTCACCAGGCAGCAATCAGCCCCAGCATTTT. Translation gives CASSPGSNQPQHF.

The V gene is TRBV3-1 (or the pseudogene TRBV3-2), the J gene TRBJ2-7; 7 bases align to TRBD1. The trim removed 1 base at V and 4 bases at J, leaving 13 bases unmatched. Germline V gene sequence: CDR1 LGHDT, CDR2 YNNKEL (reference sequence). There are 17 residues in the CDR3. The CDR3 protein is CASSQALSGTAPYEQYF. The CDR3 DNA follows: TGTGCCAGCAGCCAAGCCTTATCCGGGACAGCGCCTTACGAGCAGTACTTC.

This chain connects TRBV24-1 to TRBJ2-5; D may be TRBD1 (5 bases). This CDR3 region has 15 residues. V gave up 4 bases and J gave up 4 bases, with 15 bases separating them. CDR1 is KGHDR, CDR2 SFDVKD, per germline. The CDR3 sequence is CATSDPGQAGETQYF. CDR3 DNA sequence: TGTGCCACCAGTGACCCTGGACAAGCTGGAGAGACCCAGTACTTC.

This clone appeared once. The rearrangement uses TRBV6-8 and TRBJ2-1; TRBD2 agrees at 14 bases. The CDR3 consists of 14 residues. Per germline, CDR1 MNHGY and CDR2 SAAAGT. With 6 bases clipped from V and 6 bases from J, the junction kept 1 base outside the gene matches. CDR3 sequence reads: CASRGLAGANEQFF. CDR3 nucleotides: TGTGCCAGCAGGGGACTAGCGGGGGCCAATGAGCAGTTCTTC.

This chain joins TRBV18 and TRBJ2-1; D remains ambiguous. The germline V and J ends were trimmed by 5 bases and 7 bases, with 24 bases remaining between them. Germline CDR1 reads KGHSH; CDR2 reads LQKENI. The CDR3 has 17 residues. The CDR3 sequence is CASSKARRESEMNEQFF. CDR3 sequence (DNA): TGTGCCAGCTCAAAGGCCCGTAGAGAGTCGGAGATGAATGAGCAGTTCTTC. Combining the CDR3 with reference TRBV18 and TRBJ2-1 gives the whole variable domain NAGVMQNPRHLVRRRGQEARLRCSPMKGHSHVYWYRQLPEEGLKFMVYLQKENIIDESGMPKERFSAEFPKEGPSILRIQQVVRGDSAAYFCASSKARRESEMNEQFFGPGTRLTVL.

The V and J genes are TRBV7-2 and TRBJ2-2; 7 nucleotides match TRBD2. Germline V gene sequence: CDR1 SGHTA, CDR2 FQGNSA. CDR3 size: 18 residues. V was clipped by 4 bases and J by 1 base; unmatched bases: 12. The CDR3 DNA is TGTGCCAGCAGCTCCATTTGGGCGGGGGTTAAGAACACCGGGGAGCTGTTTTTT. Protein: CASSSIWAGVKNTGELFF.

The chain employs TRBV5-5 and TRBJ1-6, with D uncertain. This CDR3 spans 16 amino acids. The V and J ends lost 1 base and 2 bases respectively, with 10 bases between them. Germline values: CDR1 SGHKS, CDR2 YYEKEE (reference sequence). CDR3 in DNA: TGTGCCAGCAGCTTGTTTAGGGTAGCCTATAATTCACCCCTCCACTTT. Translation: CASSLFRVAYNSPLHF.

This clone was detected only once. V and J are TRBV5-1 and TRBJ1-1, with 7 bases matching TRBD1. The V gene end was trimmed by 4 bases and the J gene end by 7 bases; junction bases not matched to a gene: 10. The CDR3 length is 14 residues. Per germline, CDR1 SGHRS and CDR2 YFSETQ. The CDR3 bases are TGCGCCAGCAGCCAAGGGACAGCGAGTAATGAAGCTTTCTTT. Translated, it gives CASSQGTASNEAFF.

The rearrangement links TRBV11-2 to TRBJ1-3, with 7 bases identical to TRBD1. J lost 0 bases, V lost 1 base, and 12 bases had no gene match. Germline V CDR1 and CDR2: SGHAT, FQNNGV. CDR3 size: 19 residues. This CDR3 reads CASSLGDSPNHRSGNTIYF. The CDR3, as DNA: TGTGCCAGCAGCTTAGGGGACAGCCCAAATCACCGCTCTGGAAACACCATATATTTT.

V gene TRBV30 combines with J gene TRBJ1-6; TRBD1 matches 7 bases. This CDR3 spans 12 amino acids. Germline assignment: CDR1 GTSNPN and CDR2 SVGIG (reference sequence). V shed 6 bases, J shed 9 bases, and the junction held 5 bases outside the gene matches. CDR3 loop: CACDRVGSPLHF. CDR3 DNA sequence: TGTGCCTGCGACAGGGTCGGTTCACCCCTCCACTTT.

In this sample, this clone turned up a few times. CDR3 protein: CASSKGRLVTYEQYF. CDR3 nucleotides: TGTGCCAGTAGTAAGGGCAGGCTGGTCACCTACGAGCAGTACTTC. V and J are TRBV19 and TRBJ2-7; unclear D gene. The V end lost 4 bases, the J end lost 2 bases, and 15 bases lay between the germline ends. CDR1 is LNHDA and CDR2 is SQIVND in the germline V gene (reference sequence). CDR3 length: 15 residues.